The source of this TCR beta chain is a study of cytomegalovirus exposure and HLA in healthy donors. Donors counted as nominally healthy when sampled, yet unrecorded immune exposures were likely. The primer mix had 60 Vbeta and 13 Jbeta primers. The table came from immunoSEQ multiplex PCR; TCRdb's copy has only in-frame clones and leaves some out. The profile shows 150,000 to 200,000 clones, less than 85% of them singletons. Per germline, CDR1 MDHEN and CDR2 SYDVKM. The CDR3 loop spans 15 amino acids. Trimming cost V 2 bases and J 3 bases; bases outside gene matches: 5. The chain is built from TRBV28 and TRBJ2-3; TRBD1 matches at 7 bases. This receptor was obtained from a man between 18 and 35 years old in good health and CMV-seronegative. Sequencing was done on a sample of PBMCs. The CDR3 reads CASSLMTGTTDTQYF. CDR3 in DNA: TGTGCCAGCAGTTTAATGACAGGGACAACAGATACGCAGTATTTT. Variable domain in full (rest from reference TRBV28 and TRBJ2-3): DVKVTQSSRYLVKRTGEKVFLECVQDMDHENMFWYRQDPGLGLRLIYFSYDVKMKEKGDIPEGYSVSREKKERFSLILESASTNQTSMYLCASSLMTGTTDTQYFGPGTRLTVL.